One and the same sample provided the 7 T cell receptor beta chains below, sequenced in a study of blood T cell repertoires in COVID-19. Data came from immunoSEQ multiplex PCR; TCRdb stores just in-frame clones and leaves some out. This sample yields about 120,000 clones, of which roughly 90% are seen a single time; 7.6% belongs to the top ten. Sequencing was performed on peripheral blood. The origin of the receptors is a middle-aged man with acute or convalescent COVID-19.

V usage is TRBV4-1 and J usage is TRBJ2-1; 11 nucleotides line up with TRBD2. CDR3 length: 16 amino acids. The germline CDR1 and CDR2 sequences are MGHRA and YSYEKL. The V gene end was trimmed by 2 bases and the J gene end by 4 bases; junction bases not matched to a gene: 4. CDR3 sequence reads: CASSQPSGRRYNEQFF. The CDR3 bases are TGCGCCAGCAGCCAACCTAGCGGGAGGCGGTACAATGAGCAGTTCTTC.

V usage is TRBV6-5 and J usage is TRBJ2-7; D call uncertain. This CDR3 is 14 amino acids long. Trimming removed 2 bases from V and 0 bases from J, with 8 bases in between. The germline CDR1 and CDR2 sequences are MNHEY and SVGAGI. This CDR3 is CASSYTPHSYEQYF. The DNA of the CDR3 is TGTGCCAGCAGTTACACACCTCACTCCTACGAGCAGTACTTC.

This chain connects TRBV30 to TRBJ2-4, with 11 positions matching TRBD2. Trimming removed 2 bases from V and 4 bases from J; junction bases left unmatched: 4. The germline V gene encodes CDR1 GTSNPN and CDR2 SVGIG (reference sequence). The CDR3 spans 15 residues. The CDR3 DNA reads as TGTGCCTGGAGTATCCTAGCGGGAGGAAAAAACATTCAGTACTTC. It is translated as CAWSILAGGKNIQYF.

The chain carries TRBV7-2 and TRBJ2-7, with 9 bases that match TRBD1. Germline V gene data show CDR1 as SGHTA and CDR2 as FQGNSA. This CDR3 is 15 amino acids long. The V and J ends lost 5 bases and 6 bases, in that order; junction bases with no gene match: 11. The CDR3 protein is CASSRTRDRVAEQYF. CDR3 nucleotides: TGTGCCAGCAGCCGTACCCGGGACAGGGTAGCCGAGCAGTACTTC.

The chain employs TRBV5-4 and TRBJ1-2; possibly TRBD1 for D (5 bases). The V and J ends lost 1 base and 4 bases respectively, with 14 bases between them. The length of the CDR3 is 15 residues. The germline V gene encodes CDR1 SGHNT and CDR2 YYREEE (reference sequence). CDR3 sequence: CASSLKRGVGYGYTF. The CDR3 DNA follows: TGTGCCAGCAGCTTGAAAAGGGGCGTTGGCTATGGCTACACCTTC.

The rearrangement uses TRBV9 and TRBJ2-1, with 13 nucleotides matching TRBD2. The J segment lost 4 bases and the V segment lost 3 bases, leaving 7 bases of the junction unmatched. This CDR3 contains 17 residues. In germline, CDR1 is SGDLS, CDR2 YYNGEE. The chain's CDR3 is CASSAIGLAGVYNEQFF. The CDR3 DNA follows: TGTGCCAGCAGCGCGATCGGACTAGCGGGAGTGTACAATGAGCAGTTCTTC.

V usage is TRBV2 and J usage is TRBJ1-6; TRBD1 matches 8 bases. Per germline, CDR1 SNHLY and CDR2 FYNNEI. After removal of 0 bases from V and 9 bases from J, the junction contained 10 bases not matched to a gene. CDR3 length: 17 amino acids. This CDR3 is CASSEAVVGTGASPLHF. CDR3 nucleotides: TGTGCCAGCAGTGAAGCGGTCGTCGGGACAGGTGCTTCACCCCTCCACTTT.